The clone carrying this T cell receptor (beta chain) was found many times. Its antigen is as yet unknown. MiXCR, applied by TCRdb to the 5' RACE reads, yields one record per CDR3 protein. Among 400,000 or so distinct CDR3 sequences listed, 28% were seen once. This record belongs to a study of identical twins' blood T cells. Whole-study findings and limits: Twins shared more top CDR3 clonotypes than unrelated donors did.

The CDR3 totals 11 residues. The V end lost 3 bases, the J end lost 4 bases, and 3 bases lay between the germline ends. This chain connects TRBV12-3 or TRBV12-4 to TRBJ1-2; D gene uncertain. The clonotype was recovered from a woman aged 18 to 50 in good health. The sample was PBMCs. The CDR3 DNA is TGTGCCAGCAGTTTGGGCTATGGCTACACCTTC. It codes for CASSLGYGYTF.